Each of the 4 T cell receptor beta chains below was sequenced from the same sample in a study of blood T cell repertoires in COVID-19. Here immunoSEQ multiplex PCR was the method, and the copy in TCRdb shows in-frame clones only, minus some. This sample has some 150,000 clones; around 81% occur once, and the top ten carry 8% to 9%. Sequenced input: peripheral blood. Source of these receptors: a human donor with acute or convalescent COVID-19. The donor label of this sample is uncertain.

This clone was seen only a few times. CDR3 sequence: CATSDPTGSGYTF. CDR3 sequence (DNA): TGTGCCACCAGTGACCCGACAGGGTCTGGCTACACCTTC. The V call is TRBV24-1, the J call TRBJ1-2; TRBD1 matches 7 bases. CDR1 KGHDR and CDR2 SFDVKD come from the germline V gene. Losses at the gene ends were 4 bases for V and 7 bases for J; bases not matched to a gene: 5. The CDR3 length is 13 residues.

J is TRBJ2-3 and V is TRBV9; 14 nucleotides match TRBD2. The CDR3 covers 14 residues. V was pared by 3 bases and J by 11 bases, with 5 bases of the junction left unmatched. Germline V gene lookup returns CDR1 SGDLS and CDR2 YYNGEE. The DNA of the CDR3 is TGTGCCAGCAGCGCCGGGACTAGCGGGGGCCGGCAGTATTTT. It encodes CASSAGTSGGRQYF.

V usage is TRBV30 and J usage is TRBJ2-3; 7 bases are a match to TRBD1. The V and J ends lost 3 bases and 0 bases, in that order; junction bases with no gene match: 3. From germline, CDR1 is GTSNPN and CDR2 SVGIG (reference sequence). The CDR3 extends over 14 amino acids. The CDR3 protein is CAWRPTGSTDTQYF. In DNA form, the CDR3 reads TGTGCCTGGAGACCGACAGGGAGCACAGATACGCAGTATTTT.

The chain couples TRBV3-1 (or the pseudogene TRBV3-2) to TRBJ1-4, with D possibly matching TRBD1 (6 bases). CDR3 length: 12 amino acids. CDR1 and CDR2 (germline): LGHDT, YNNKEL (reference sequence). The V end was cut by 4 bases, the J end by 14 bases, with 14 bases between. The CDR3 DNA sequence: TGTGCCAGCAGCCGGGGGCAAGACATGCTGTTTTTT. Protein sequence: CASSRGQDMLFF.